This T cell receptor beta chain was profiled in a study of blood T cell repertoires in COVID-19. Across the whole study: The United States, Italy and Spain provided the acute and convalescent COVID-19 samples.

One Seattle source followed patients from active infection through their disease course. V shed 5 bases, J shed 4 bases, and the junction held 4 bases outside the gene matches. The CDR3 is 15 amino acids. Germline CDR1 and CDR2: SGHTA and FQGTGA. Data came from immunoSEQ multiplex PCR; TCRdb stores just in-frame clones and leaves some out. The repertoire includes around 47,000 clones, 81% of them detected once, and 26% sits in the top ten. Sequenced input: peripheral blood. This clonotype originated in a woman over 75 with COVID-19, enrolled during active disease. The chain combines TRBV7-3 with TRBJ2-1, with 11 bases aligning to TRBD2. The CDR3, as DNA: TGTGCCAGCAGCCCTACTAGCGGGAGTTACAATGAGCAGTTCTTC. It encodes CASSPTSGSYNEQFF.